This TCR beta chain is from a study of technical replicates of blood from a handful of donors. This table comes from immunoSEQ multiplex PCR, and its TCRdb copy is limited to in-frame clones, with some not included. Of about 81,000 clones listed, about 94% are singletons. Trimming took 0 bases from V and 1 from J, leaving 5 bases between them. The germline V gene has CDR1 LGHNA and CDR2 YSLEER. This CDR3 region has 14 residues. Sequenced: T cells isolated from PBMCs. The sequence derives from a human donor in good health. The genes are TRBV4-3 and TRBJ2-3; no definite D call. The CDR3 region has the DNA TGCGCCAGCAGCCAAGATGAGGGCACAGATACGCAGTATTTT. Translation: CASSQDEGTDTQYF.